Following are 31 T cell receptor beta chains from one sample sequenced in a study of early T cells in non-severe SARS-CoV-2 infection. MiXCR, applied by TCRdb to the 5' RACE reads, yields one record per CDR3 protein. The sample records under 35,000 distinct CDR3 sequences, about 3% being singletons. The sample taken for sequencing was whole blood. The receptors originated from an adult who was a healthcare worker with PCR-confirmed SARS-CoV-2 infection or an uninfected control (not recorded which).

CDR3: CSVEDIAKNIQYF. CDR3 sequence (DNA): TGCAGCGTTGAAGACATAGCCAAAAACATTCAGTACTTC. The V call is TRBV29-1, the J call TRBJ2-4; D is uncertain. V was cut by 0 bases and J by 0 bases, with 3 bases left in between. CDR3 length equals 13 residues. Germline CDR1 is SQVTM and CDR2 is ANQGSEA. The variable domain in full, completed from reference TRBV29-1 and TRBJ2-4, reads SAVISQKPSRDICQRGTSLTIQCQVDSQVTMMFWYRQQPGQSLTLIATANQGSEATYESGFVIDKFPISRPNLTFSTLTVSNMSPEDSSIYLCSVEDIAKNIQYFGAGTRLSVL.

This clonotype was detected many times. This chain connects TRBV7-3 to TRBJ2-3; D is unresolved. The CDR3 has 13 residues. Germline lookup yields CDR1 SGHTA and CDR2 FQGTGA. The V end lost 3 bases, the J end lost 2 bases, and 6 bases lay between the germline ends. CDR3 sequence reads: CASSFTDTDTQYF. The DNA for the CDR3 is TGTGCCAGCAGCTTCACGGACACAGATACGCAGTATTTT.

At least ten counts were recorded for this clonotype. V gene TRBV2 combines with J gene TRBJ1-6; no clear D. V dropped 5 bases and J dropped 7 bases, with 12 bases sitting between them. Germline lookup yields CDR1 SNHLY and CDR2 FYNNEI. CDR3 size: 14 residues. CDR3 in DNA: TGTGCCAGCAGTTTACTGGAACTGAATTCACCCCTCCACTTT. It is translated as CASSLLELNSPLHF.

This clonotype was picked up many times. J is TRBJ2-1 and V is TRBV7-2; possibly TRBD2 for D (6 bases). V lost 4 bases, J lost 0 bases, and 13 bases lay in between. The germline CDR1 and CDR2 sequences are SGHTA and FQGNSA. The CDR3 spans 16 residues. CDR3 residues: CASSSGEAGSYNEQFF. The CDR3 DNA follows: TGTGCCAGCAGCTCCGGGGAGGCGGGCTCCTACAATGAGCAGTTCTTC.

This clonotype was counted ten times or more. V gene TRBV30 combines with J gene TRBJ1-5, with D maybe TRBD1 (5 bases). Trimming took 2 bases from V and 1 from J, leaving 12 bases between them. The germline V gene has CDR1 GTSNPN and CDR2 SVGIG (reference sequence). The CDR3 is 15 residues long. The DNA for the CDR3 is TGTGCCTGGAGTTTAGAGGGGCGAAGCAATCAGCCCCAGCATTTT. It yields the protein CAWSLEGRSNQPQHF.

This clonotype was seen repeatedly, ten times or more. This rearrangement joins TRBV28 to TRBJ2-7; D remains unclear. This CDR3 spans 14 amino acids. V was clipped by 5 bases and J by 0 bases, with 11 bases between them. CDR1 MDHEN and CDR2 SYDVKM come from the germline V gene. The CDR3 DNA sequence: TGTGCCAGCAGTACGATCGTCCGCTCCTACGAGCAGTACGTC. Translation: CASSTIVRSYEQYV.

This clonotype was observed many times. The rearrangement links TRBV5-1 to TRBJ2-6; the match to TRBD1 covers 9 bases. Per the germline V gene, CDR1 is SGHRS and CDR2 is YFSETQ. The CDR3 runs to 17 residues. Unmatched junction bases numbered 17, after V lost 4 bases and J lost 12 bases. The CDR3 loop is CASSRRSGTGHFGVLTF. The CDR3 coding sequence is TGCGCCAGCAGCCGGAGATCCGGGACAGGGCACTTCGGCGTCCTGACTTTC. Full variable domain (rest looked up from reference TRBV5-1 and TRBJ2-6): KAGVTQTPRYLIKTRGQQVTLSCSPISGHRSVSWYQQTPGQGLQFLFEYFSETQRNKGNFPGRFSGRQFSNSRSEMNVSTLELGDSALYLCASSRRSGTGHFGVLTFGAGSRLTVL.

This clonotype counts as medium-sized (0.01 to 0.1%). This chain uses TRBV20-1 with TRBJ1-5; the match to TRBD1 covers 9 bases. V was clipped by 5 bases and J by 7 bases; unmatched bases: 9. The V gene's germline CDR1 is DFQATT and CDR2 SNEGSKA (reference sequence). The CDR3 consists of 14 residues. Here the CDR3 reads CSAVPGQGNQPQHF. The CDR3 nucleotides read TGCAGTGCTGTCCCCGGACAGGGGAACCAGCCCCAGCATTTT.

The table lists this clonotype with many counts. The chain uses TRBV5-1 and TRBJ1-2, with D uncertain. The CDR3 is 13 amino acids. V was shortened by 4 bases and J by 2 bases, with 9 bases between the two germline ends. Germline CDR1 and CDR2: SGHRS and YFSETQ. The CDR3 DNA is TGCGCCAGCAGCCTCGACACGAACTATGGCTACACCTTC. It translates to CASSLDTNYGYTF. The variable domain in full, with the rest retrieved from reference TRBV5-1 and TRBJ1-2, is KAGVTQTPRYLIKTRGQQVTLSCSPISGHRSVSWYQQTPGQGLQFLFEYFSETQRNKGNFPGRFSGRQFSNSRSEMNVSTLELGDSALYLCASSLDTNYGYTFGSGTRLTVV.

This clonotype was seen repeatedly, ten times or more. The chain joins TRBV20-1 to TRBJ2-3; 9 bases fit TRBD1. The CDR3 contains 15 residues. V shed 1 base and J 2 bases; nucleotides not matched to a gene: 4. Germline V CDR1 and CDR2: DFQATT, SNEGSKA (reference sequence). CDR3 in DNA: TGCAGTGCTAGAGGCGGGACAGGGATCACAGATACGCAGTATTTT. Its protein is CSARGGTGITDTQYF.

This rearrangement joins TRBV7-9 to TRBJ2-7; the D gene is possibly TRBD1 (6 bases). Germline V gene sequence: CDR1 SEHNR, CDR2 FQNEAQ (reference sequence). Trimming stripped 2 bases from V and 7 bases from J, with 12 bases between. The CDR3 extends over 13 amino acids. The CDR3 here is CASSLRQADEQYV. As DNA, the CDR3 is TGTGCCAGCAGCTTAAGACAGGCGGATGAGCAGTACGTC.

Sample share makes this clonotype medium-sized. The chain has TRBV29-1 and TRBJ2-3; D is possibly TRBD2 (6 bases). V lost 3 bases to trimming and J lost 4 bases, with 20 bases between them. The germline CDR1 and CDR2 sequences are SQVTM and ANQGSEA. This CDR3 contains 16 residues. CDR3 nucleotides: TGCAGCGTTGACGGTTTTGAGGGCGCGGGGCCAGATACGCAGTATTTT. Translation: CSVDGFEGAGPDTQYF.

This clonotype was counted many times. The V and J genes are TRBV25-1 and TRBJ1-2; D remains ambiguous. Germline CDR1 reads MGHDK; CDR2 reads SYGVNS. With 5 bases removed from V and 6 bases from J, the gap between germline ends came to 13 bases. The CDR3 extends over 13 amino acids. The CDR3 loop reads CASSTRRRDGYTF. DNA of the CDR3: TGTGCCAGCAGTACGCGGCGTAGAGATGGCTACACCTTC.

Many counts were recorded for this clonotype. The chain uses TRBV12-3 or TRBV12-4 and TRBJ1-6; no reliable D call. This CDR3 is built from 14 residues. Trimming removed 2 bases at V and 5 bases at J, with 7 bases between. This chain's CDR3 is CASSLHPDNSPLHF. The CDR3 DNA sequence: TGTGCCAGCAGTTTACATCCCGATAATTCACCCCTCCACTTT.

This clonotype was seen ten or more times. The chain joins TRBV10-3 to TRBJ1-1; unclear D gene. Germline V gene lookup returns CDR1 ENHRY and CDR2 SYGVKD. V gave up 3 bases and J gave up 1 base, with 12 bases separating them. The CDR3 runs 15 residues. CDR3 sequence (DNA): TGTGCCATCAGTGATCCGTTACGGGGGAACACTGAAGCTTTCTTT. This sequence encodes CAISDPLRGNTEAFF.

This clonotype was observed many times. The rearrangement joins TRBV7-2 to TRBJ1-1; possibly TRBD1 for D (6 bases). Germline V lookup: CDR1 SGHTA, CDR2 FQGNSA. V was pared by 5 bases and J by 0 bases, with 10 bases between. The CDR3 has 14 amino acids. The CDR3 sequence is CASSVGHLNTEAFF. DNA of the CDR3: TGTGCCAGCAGCGTGGGACATTTGAACACTGAAGCTTTCTTT.

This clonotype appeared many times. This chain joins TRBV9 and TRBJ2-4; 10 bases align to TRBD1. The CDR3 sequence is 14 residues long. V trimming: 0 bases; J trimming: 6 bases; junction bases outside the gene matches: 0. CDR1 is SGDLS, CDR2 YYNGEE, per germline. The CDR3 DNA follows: TGTGCCAGCAGCGTAGGGACAGGGGGAAACATTCAGTACTTC. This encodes CASSVGTGGNIQYF.

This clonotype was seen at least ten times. CDR3 coding DNA: TGTGCCAGTACCAAGGGGGGGGACTCCTACAATGAGCAGTTCTTC. Its protein product is CASTKGGDSYNEQFF. The chain couples TRBV19 to TRBJ2-1; the D gene is possibly TRBD2 (7 bases). V was clipped by 7 bases and J by 0 bases, with 13 bases between them. Germline V CDR1 and CDR2: LNHDA, SQIVND (reference sequence). The CDR3 is 15 amino acids. Filled out from reference TRBV19 and TRBJ2-1, the complete variable domain reads DGGITQSPKYLFRKEGQNVTLSCEQNLNHDAMYWYRQDPGQGLRLIYYSQIVNDFQKGDIAEGYSVSREKKESFPLTVTSAQKNPTAFYLCASTKGGDSYNEQFFGPGTRLTVL.

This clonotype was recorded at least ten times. CDR3 bases: TGTGCCAGTAGTATTGAGAGAGTCAATCAGCCCCAGCATTTT. Encoded protein: CASSIERVNQPQHF. This chain links TRBV19 with TRBJ1-5; D gene unclear. Germline V gene data show CDR1 as LNHDA and CDR2 as SQIVND (reference sequence). V lost 3 bases to trimming and J lost 3 bases, with 9 bases between them. The CDR3 runs to 14 residues.

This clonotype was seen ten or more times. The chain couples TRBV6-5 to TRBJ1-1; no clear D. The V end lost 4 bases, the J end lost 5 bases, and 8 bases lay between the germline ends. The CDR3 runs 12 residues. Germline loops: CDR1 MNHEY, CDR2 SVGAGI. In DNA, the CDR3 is TGTGCCAGCAGTTTTGAGGGTACTGAAGCTTTCTTT. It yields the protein CASSFEGTEAFF.

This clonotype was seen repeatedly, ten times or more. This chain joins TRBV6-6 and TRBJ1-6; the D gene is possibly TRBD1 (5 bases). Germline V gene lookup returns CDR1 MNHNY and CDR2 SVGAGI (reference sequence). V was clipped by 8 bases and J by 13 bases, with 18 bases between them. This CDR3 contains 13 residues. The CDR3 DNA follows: TGTGCCAGCTCGGACACCAGCTCGGATCCCCTCCACTTT. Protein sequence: CASSDTSSDPLHF.

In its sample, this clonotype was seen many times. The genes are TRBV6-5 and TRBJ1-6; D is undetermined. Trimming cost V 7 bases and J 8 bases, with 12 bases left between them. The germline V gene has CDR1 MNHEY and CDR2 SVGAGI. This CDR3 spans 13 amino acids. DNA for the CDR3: TGTGCCAGCATGCGGCAGGTCGATTCACCCCTCCACTTT. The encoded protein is CASMRQVDSPLHF.

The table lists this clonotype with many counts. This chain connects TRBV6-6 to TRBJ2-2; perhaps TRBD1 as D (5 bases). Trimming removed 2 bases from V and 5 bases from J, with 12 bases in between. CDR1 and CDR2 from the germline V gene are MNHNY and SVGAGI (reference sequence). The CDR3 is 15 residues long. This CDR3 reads CASSYGPGRTGELFF. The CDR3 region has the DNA TGTGCCAGCAGTTACGGGCCAGGGCGGACCGGGGAGCTGTTTTTT.

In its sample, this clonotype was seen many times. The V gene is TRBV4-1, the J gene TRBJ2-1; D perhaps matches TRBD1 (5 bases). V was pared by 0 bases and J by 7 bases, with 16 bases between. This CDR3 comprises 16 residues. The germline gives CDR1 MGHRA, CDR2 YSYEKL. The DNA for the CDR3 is TGCGCCAGCAGCCAAGATACGGCAGGGCGTAGAAATGAGCAGTTCTTC. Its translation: CASSQDTAGRRNEQFF.

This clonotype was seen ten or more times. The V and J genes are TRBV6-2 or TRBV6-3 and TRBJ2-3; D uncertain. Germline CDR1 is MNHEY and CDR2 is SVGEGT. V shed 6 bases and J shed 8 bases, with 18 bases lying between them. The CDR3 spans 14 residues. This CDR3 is CASRPLGTATTQYF. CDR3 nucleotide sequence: TGTGCCAGCAGGCCTCTCGGTACGGCAACTACGCAGTATTTT.

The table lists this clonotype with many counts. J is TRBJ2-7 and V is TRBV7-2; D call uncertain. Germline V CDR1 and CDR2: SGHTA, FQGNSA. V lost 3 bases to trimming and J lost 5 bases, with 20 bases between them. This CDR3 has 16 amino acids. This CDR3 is CASSFSPHGNANEQYV. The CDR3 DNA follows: TGTGCCAGCAGCTTCTCGCCCCATGGTAATGCCAACGAGCAGTACGTC.

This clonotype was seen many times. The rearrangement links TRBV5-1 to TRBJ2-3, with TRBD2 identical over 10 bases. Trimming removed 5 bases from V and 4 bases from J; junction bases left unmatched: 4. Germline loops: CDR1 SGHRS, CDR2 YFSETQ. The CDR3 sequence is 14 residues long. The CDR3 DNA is TGCGCCAGCAGTAGCGGGGGGAATCCAGATACGCAGTATTTT. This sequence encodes CASSSGGNPDTQYF. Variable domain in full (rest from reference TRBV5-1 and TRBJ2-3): KAGVTQTPRYLIKTRGQQVTLSCSPISGHRSVSWYQQTPGQGLQFLFEYFSETQRNKGNFPGRFSGRQFSNSRSEMNVSTLELGDSALYLCASSSGGNPDTQYFGPGTRLTVL.

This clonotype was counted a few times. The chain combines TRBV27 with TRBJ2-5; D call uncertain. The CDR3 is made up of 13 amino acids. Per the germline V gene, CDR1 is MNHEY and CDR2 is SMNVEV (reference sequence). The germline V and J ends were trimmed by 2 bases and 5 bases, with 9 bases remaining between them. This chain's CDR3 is CASSLDAEETQYF. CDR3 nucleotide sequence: TGTGCCAGCAGTTTAGACGCGGAGGAGACCCAGTACTTC.

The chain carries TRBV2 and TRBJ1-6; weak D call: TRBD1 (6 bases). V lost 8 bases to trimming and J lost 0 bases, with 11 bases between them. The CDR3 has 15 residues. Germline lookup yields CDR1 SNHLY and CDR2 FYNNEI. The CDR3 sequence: CASSTGSSYNSPLHF. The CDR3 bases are TGTGCCAGCTCCACAGGGAGCTCCTATAATTCACCCCTCCACTTT.

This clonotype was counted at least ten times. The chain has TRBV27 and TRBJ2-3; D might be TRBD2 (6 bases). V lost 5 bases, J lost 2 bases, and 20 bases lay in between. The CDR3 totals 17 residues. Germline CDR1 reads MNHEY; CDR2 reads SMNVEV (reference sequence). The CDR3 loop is CASSPPRGRTHTDTQYF. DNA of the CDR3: TGTGCCAGCAGTCCCCCACGGGGGAGGACACACACAGATACGCAGTATTTT.

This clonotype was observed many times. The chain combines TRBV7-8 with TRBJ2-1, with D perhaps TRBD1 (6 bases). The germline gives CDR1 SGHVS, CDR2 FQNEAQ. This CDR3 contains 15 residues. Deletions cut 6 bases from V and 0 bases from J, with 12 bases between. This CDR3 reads CASSPTGNSYNEQFF. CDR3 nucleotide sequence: TGTGCCAGCAGTCCCACAGGGAACTCCTACAATGAGCAGTTCTTC.